The 27 T cell receptor beta chains given below trace back to one sample, sequenced in a study of blood T cell repertoires in COVID-19. The protocol was immunoSEQ multiplex PCR, while the TCRdb copy is restricted to in-frame clones and leaves out a portion. Of roughly 280,000 clones listed, about 85% are singletons. The sample comprised PBMCs or T cells enriched from blood (not recorded which). Receptors originate from a woman aged 45-65 years who had recovered from COVID-19.

This chain links TRBV6-5 with TRBJ2-7; possibly TRBD2 for D (6 bases). The CDR3 is 16 residues long. Trimming cost V 0 bases and J 4 bases, with 16 bases left between them. Germline assignment: CDR1 MNHEY and CDR2 SVGAGI. CDR3 in amino acids: CASSYSGLAREYEQYF. For the CDR3, the DNA is TGTGCCAGCAGTTACTCGGGCTTGGCGCGGGAATACGAGCAGTACTTC.

The V call is TRBV7-2, the J call TRBJ2-5, with a possible D match to TRBD1 (7 bases). Germline CDR1 SGHTA, CDR2 FQGNSA. The germline V and J ends were trimmed by 5 bases and 10 bases, with 17 bases remaining between them. The CDR3 sequence is 13 residues long. The CDR3 reads CASSPRRRGDQYF. The CDR3 region has the DNA TGTGCCAGCAGCCCACGCCGCAGGGGGGACCAGTACTTC.

This sequence joins TRBV4-2 and TRBJ1-1, with D possibly TRBD1 on 5 matching bases. The V end lost 0 bases, the J end lost 5 bases, and 10 bases lay between the germline ends. CDR1 is LGHNA, CDR2 YNFKEQ, per germline. The CDR3 runs to 14 residues. The CDR3 DNA is TGTGCCAGCAGCCAAGAATCGGGGGTGACTGAAGCTTTCTTT. It translates to CASSQESGVTEAFF.

This clone was counted between two and nine times. V usage is TRBV9 and J usage is TRBJ1-4; 7 bases are shared with TRBD1. The CDR3 totals 16 residues. CDR1 SGDLS and CDR2 YYNGEE come from the germline V gene. Trimming took 0 bases from V and 8 from J; bases not matched to a gene: 10. Here the CDR3 reads CASSVATGGGQEKLFF. The CDR3 DNA reads as TGTGCCAGCAGCGTAGCTACAGGAGGGGGCCAGGAAAAACTGTTTTTT.

The rearrangement joins TRBV15 to TRBJ2-5; no firm D call. The germline V and J ends were trimmed by 2 bases and 4 bases, with 8 bases remaining between them. The CDR3 contains 13 residues. CDR1 and CDR2 from the germline V gene are LNHNV and YYDKDF (reference sequence). The CDR3 protein is CATSRSQVETQYF. The CDR3 DNA reads as TGTGCCACCAGCAGATCCCAGGTAGAGACCCAGTACTTC.

This CDR3 reads CASSQAFGLTPNEQFF. The CDR3 coding sequence is TGCGCCAGCAGCCAAGCCTTTGGCCTCACCCCCAATGAGCAGTTCTTC. This chain links TRBV4-3 with TRBJ2-1; no clear D. The CDR3 has 16 amino acids. V was shortened by 1 base and J by 6 bases, with 16 bases between the two germline ends. CDR1 and CDR2 (germline): LGHNA, YSLEER.

The rearrangement uses TRBV7-3 and TRBJ2-1; 10 nucleotides align to TRBD2. This CDR3 region has 15 residues. With V trimmed by 3 bases and J by 4 bases, 3 bases remained unmatched. Germline V gene sequence: CDR1 SGHTA, CDR2 FQGTGA. CDR3: CASSFRTSGYNEQFF. The DNA for the CDR3 is TGTGCCAGCAGCTTCAGGACTAGCGGATACAATGAGCAGTTCTTC.

Comments on this clone: Mismatch with germline at one junction end may stem from a read error. This chain uses TRBV10-3 with TRBJ2-1; TRBD2 is a possible D gene (6 bases). Germline lookup yields CDR1 ENHRY and CDR2 SYGVKD. The CDR3 covers 16 residues. In DNA, the CDR3 is TGTGCCACCAGTCTCCCATCTGGGGGGAGAGACAATGAGCAGTTCTTC. This sequence encodes CATSLPSGGRDNEQFF.

The rearrangement links TRBV5-1 to TRBJ1-2, with D hard to call. The V end lost 1 base, the J end lost 6 bases, and 10 bases lay between the germline ends. Germline values: CDR1 SGHRS, CDR2 YFSETQ. The CDR3 extends over 13 amino acids. CDR3 DNA: TGCGCCAGCAGCTTGCCGTCAGACAATGGCTACACCTTC. This codes for CASSLPSDNGYTF.

The genes are TRBV6-5 and TRBJ2-5; 9 bases are a match to TRBD1. The CDR3 contains 14 residues. The V gene's germline CDR1 is MNHEY and CDR2 SVGAGI. The J segment lost 14 bases and the V segment lost 7 bases, leaving 17 bases of the junction unmatched. The CDR3 DNA follows: TGTGCCAGCATGCCGGGACAGGGATCCCTTACACATTACTTC. Translation gives CASMPGQGSLTHYF.

The genes are TRBV30 and TRBJ2-1; 7 nucleotides agree with TRBD2. Trimming removed 5 bases from V and 0 bases from J; junction bases left unmatched: 10. CDR1 GTSNPN and CDR2 SVGIG come from the germline V gene (reference sequence). This CDR3 contains 16 residues. The CDR3 nucleotides are TGTGCCTGGGCTACTAGGACTAGTGTCTCCTACAATGAGCAGTTCTTC. This encodes CAWATRTSVSYNEQFF. The full variable domain, its missing parts supplied by reference TRBV30 and TRBJ2-1, is SQTIHQWPATLVQPVGSPLSLECTVEGTSNPNLYWYRQAAGRGLQLLFYSVGIGQISSEVPQNLSASRPQDRQFILSSKKLLLSDSGFYLCAWATRTSVSYNEQFFGPGTRLTVL.

V is TRBV12-5 and J is TRBJ2-1, with 10 bases matching TRBD2. The CDR3 totals 15 residues. Trimming removed 0 bases from V and 6 bases from J; junction bases left unmatched: 2. Per germline, CDR1 LGHNT and CDR2 FRNRAP. The CDR3 region is CASGLVSSGSNEQFF. Here the CDR3 DNA reads TGTGCTAGTGGTTTGGTCTCTAGCGGGAGCAATGAGCAGTTCTTC.

This chain links TRBV28 with TRBJ2-5, with D possibly matching TRBD2 (5 bases). Germline values: CDR1 MDHEN, CDR2 SYDVKM. V was pared by 1 base and J by 14 bases, with 17 bases between. The CDR3 consists of 13 residues. The CDR3 nucleotides read TGTGCCAGCAGTTTATTGTCTTTACGGACTCAATACTTC. Amino acids: CASSLLSLRTQYF.

The J gene is TRBJ2-3, the V gene TRBV5-1; no firm D call. Looked up from germline, CDR1 is SGHRS and CDR2 is YFSETQ. There are 16 residues in the CDR3. V gave up 0 bases and J gave up 3 bases, with 14 bases separating them. CDR3 in DNA: TGCGCCAGCAGCTTGGTGCCGGAGTCGGCGACAGATACGCAGTATTTT. Its protein product is CASSLVPESATDTQYF.

This clone came up once. The chain couples TRBV9 to TRBJ1-1; TRBD1 agrees at 7 bases. This CDR3 contains 13 residues. From germline, CDR1 is SGDLS and CDR2 YYNGEE. Losses at the gene ends were 7 bases for V and 4 bases for J; bases not matched to a gene: 7. CDR3 region: CASGTARFTEAFF. The CDR3 DNA is TGTGCCAGCGGGACAGCGCGGTTCACTGAAGCTTTCTTT.

This chain joins TRBV18 and TRBJ2-1; 15 bases map to TRBD2. The ends lost 4 bases at V and 7 bases at J; junction bases unmatched: 2. Germline V gene lookup returns CDR1 KGHSH and CDR2 LQKENI. CDR3 length equals 15 residues. The CDR3 DNA is TGTGCCAGCTCACAAGGACTAGCGGGAGGGAATGAGCAGTTCTTC. Residues: CASSQGLAGGNEQFF.

The V gene is TRBV11-2, the J gene TRBJ2-7; D might be TRBD1 (5 bases). Germline V CDR1 and CDR2: SGHAT, FQNNGV. Trimming pared 5 bases from V and 3 bases from J, leaving 17 bases between. CDR3 length: 15 residues. The CDR3 loop reads CASSAPTVDIYEQYF. For the CDR3, the DNA is TGTGCCAGCAGCGCCCCGACAGTTGATATCTACGAGCAGTACTTC.

This clone was found once. This chain's CDR3 is CASSSEGSGNQPQHF. CDR3 coding DNA: TGTGCCAGCAGTTCGGAGGGTTCGGGCAATCAGCCCCAGCATTTT. This chain links TRBV27 with TRBJ1-5, with unresolved D. Germline CDR1 MNHEY, CDR2 SMNVEV (reference sequence). The CDR3 consists of 15 residues. V was trimmed by 4 bases and J by 2 bases, leaving 12 bases between them.

This clone has a single count. The rearrangement uses TRBV2 and TRBJ2-7; D might be TRBD1 (6 bases). Looked up from germline, CDR1 is SNHLY and CDR2 is FYNNEI. Trimming left V 2 bases short and J 2 bases short, with 10 bases between. The length of the CDR3 is 14 residues. The chain's CDR3 is CASSEQGPPYEQYF. The DNA for the CDR3 is TGTGCCAGCAGTGAACAGGGGCCCCCCTACGAGCAGTACTTC.

This clone was seen a single time. The chain links TRBV6-1 to TRBJ2-5; TRBD2 might be the D (5 bases). The CDR3 runs 14 residues. Germline lookup yields CDR1 MNHNS and CDR2 SASEGT. Trimming stripped 3 bases from V and 5 bases from J, with 13 bases between. CDR3: CASSDDTSVETQYF. The DNA of the CDR3 is TGTGCCAGCAGTGACGATACTAGTGTCGAGACCCAGTACTTC.

CDR3 in DNA: TGTGCCAGCAAGACGTCCGGGACGGGAGGAAGCGGGAGATCCAGTGAGCAGTTCTTC. It translates to CASKTSGTGGSGRSSEQFF. The rearrangement links TRBV7-2 to TRBJ2-1, with TRBD2 identical over 8 bases. This CDR3 region has 19 residues. Germline V lookup: CDR1 SGHTA, CDR2 FQGNSA. V dropped 7 bases and J dropped 9; count of bases not matched to a gene: 26.

The chain employs TRBV5-1 and TRBJ2-7, with TRBD1 matching 8 bases. This CDR3 region has 15 residues. V was pared by 0 bases and J by 3 bases, with 5 bases of the junction left unmatched. Germline loops: CDR1 SGHRS, CDR2 YFSETQ. CDR3 nucleotide sequence: TGCGCCAGCAGCTTGGCCGAACAGGGGGTCTACGAGCAGTACTTC. Translating gives CASSLAEQGVYEQYF.

The chain has TRBV5-1 and TRBJ2-1, with TRBD1 matching over 7 bases. This CDR3 has 13 amino acids. Looked up from germline, CDR1 is SGHRS and CDR2 is YFSETQ. V was pared by 7 bases and J by 9 bases, with 10 bases of the junction left unmatched. CDR3 in amino acids: CASGTVGGSEQFF. The DNA for the CDR3 is TGCGCCAGCGGGACAGTCGGCGGGTCTGAGCAGTTCTTC.

The chain combines TRBV6-5 with TRBJ1-1; no firm D call. The CDR3 loop spans 12 amino acids. The ends were cut back, 5 bases at V and 6 bases at J, with 10 bases in the middle. CDR1 and CDR2 from the germline V gene are MNHEY and SVGAGI. The CDR3 protein is CASSHRGSEAFF. The CDR3 nucleotides read TGTGCCAGCAGTCACCGAGGCTCTGAAGCTTTCTTT.

The chain uses TRBV30 and TRBJ1-4, with 7 bases aligning to TRBD1. Germline lookup yields CDR1 GTSNPN and CDR2 SVGIG (reference sequence). V dropped 3 bases and J dropped 13; count of bases not matched to a gene: 17. The CDR3 sequence is 15 residues long. CDR3 in amino acids: CAWSQTGAFDSLLFF. The CDR3 DNA reads as TGTGCCTGGAGCCAAACAGGGGCTTTCGATAGTTTACTGTTTTTT.

The chain links TRBV7-2 to TRBJ1-4, with 11 bases aligning to TRBD1. The CDR3 loop spans 17 amino acids. The germline V gene has CDR1 SGHTA and CDR2 FQGNSA. The V and J ends lost 5 bases and 3 bases, in that order; junction bases with no gene match: 8. This CDR3 is CASSLGTGGLANEKLFF. The CDR3 coding sequence is TGTGCCAGCAGCCTCGGGACAGGGGGTTTGGCTAATGAAAAACTGTTTTTT. The entire variable domain, with the rest obtained from reference TRBV7-2 and TRBJ1-4, is as follows: GAGVSQSPSNKVTEKGKDVELRCDPISGHTALYWYRQSLGQGLEFLIYFQGNSAPDKSGLPSDRFSAERTGGSVSTLTIQRTQQEDSAVYLCASSLGTGGLANEKLFFGSGTQLSVL.

The V call is TRBV7-6, the J call TRBJ2-3; TRBD2 aligns across 11 bases. This CDR3 region has 15 residues. CDR1 and CDR2 from the germline V gene are SGHVS and FNYEAQ. The junction had 7 bases not matched to a gene; V was cut back by 5 bases and J by 6 bases. DNA for the CDR3: TGTGCCAGCAGCCCGCTTAGCGGGAGGGTGGATACGCAGTATTTT. This encodes CASSPLSGRVDTQYF. Looking up the rest from reference TRBV7-6 and TRBJ2-3 gives the full variable domain: GAGVSQSPRYKVTKRGQDVALRCDPISGHVSLYWYRQALGQGPEFLTYFNYEAQQDKSGLPNDRFSAERPEGSISTLTIQRTEQRDSAMYRCASSPLSGRVDTQYFGPGTRLTVL.